The present TCR beta chain was sequenced within a study of regulatory T cells in long-lasting Graves disease. This CDR3 has 11 amino acids. Germline CDR1 is SNHLY and CDR2 is FYNNEI. Between the trimmed V and J ends, which lost 7 bases and 5 bases, there was a span of 8 bases. As for this clonotype: Its antigen is still unknown.

The authors built TCR beta libraries using iRepertoire HTBI primers and Arm-PCR of CDR3 regions. Per the authors' pipeline: Sample data revealed 60 to 80 TRBV and 14 TRBJ segments. TCRdb recomputed calls from the multiplex PCR reads with MiXCR, one row per CDR3 protein. TCRdb assigned the V and J calls; the authors' analysis was not used. The sample lists about 400,000 distinct CDR3 sequences, around 15% occurring once. The study, taken as a whole, reports: A reduction in accuracy may have resulted from the small sample size.

The time point denotes: newly diagnosed GD, antithyroid drugs for less than 3 months. Isolated PBMC RNA provided the starting material for the TCR library. The guidelines of the American Thyroid Association were the basis for diagnosing Graves' disease. A peripheral blood sample, roughly 8.8 milliliters in volume, was drawn into EDTA tubes. Sequencing used peripheral blood mononuclear cells (PBMCs), obtained at new diagnosis, from a patient treated with antithyroid drugs. The clonotype comes from a female donor with Graves disease. V and J are TRBV2 and TRBJ2-5; D gene ambiguous. The CDR3 DNA follows: TGTGCCAGCAAACGTGAGGAGACCCAGTACTTC. Encoded protein: CASKREETQYF.